A single sample is the source of the 8 T cell receptor beta chains below, sequenced in a study of T cell changes during pregnancy in multiple sclerosis. Some clones are missing from TCRdb's copy, which holds only in-frame ones; the method was immunoSEQ multiplex PCR. The data contain about 39,000 clones, roughly 84% of them singletons. Sample: CD4+ T cells from peripheral blood mononuclear cells, taken before pregnancy. The receptors here all came from a female donor with multiple sclerosis, enrolled in a pregnancy study.

The rearrangement uses TRBV6-5 and TRBJ2-6; 9 bases are a match to TRBD2. Trimming took 2 bases from V and 7 from J; bases not matched to a gene: 6. Germline assignment: CDR1 MNHEY and CDR2 SVGAGI. CDR3 length: 16 amino acids. This CDR3 reads CASSYILAGPANVLTF. The CDR3 DNA is TGTGCCAGCAGTTACATTCTAGCGGGACCTGCCAACGTCCTGACTTTC.

The genes are TRBV5-6 and TRBJ1-6; 9 bases are a match to TRBD1. V trimming: 0 bases; J trimming: 10 bases; junction bases outside the gene matches: 5. Germline V gene sequence: CDR1 SGHDT, CDR2 YYEEEE. The CDR3 runs 15 residues. Written as DNA, the CDR3 is TGTGCCAGCAGCTTGGGCGACAGGGGGTGGTCACCCCTCCACTTT. This gives the protein CASSLGDRGWSPLHF.

The chain has TRBV6-5 and TRBJ1-2; a possible D gene is TRBD1 (5 bases). The germline CDR1 and CDR2 sequences are MNHEY and SVGAGI. This CDR3 spans 15 amino acids. Trimming shortened V by 4 bases and J by 3 bases, and 15 bases separated the two germline ends. The CDR3 DNA reads as TGTGCCAGCAGTTCGGAGACAGAGAGTCACTATGGCTACACCTTC. Its protein is CASSSETESHYGYTF.

The V and J genes are TRBV18 and TRBJ1-4; TRBD1 agrees at 9 bases. V shed 3 bases and J 8 bases; nucleotides not matched to a gene: 7. The germline V gene has CDR1 KGHSH and CDR2 LQKENI. The CDR3 totals 15 residues. DNA for the CDR3: TGTGCCAGCTCACCTCAGGACAGGGGAGGAGAAAAACTGTTTTTT. Amino acids: CASSPQDRGGEKLFF.

This chain joins TRBV19 and TRBJ2-1; 8 positions match TRBD1. The V and J ends lost 3 bases and 10 bases, in that order; junction bases with no gene match: 11. The length of the CDR3 is 15 residues. CDR1 and CDR2 from the germline V gene are LNHDA and SQIVND (reference sequence). CDR3 nucleotides: TGTGCCAGTAGTATGAGAGGGACGGACAGGGTAGAGCAGTTCTTC. Translating it yields CASSMRGTDRVEQFF.

The chain joins TRBV18 to TRBJ1-1, with D possibly TRBD1 on 6 matching bases. Germline V CDR1 and CDR2: KGHSH, LQKENI. V was trimmed by 3 bases and J by 1 base, leaving 15 bases between them. The CDR3 length is 16 residues. CDR3 region: CASSPILTQGNTEAFF. As DNA, the CDR3 is TGTGCCAGCTCACCCATTTTAACACAGGGGAACACTGAAGCTTTCTTT.

The rearrangement links TRBV5-4 to TRBJ2-7, with a possible D match to TRBD1 (5 bases). The CDR3 runs 14 residues. CDR1 and CDR2 (germline): SGHNT, YYREEE (reference sequence). Trimming cost V 2 bases and J 4 bases, with 13 bases left between them. The CDR3 region has the DNA TGTGCCAGCAGCTTACAAACAGGCGAGTACGAGCAGTACTTC. It translates to CASSLQTGEYEQYF. The whole variable domain, remainder taken from reference TRBV5-4 and TRBJ2-7, is ETGVTQSPTHLIKTRGQQVTLRCSSQSGHNTVSWYQQALGQGPQFIFQYYREEENGRGNFPPRFSGLQFPNYSSELNVNALELDDSALYLCASSLQTGEYEQYFGPGTRLTVT.

This sequence joins TRBV28 and TRBJ2-1; 10 nucleotides line up with TRBD2. The V gene end was trimmed by 2 bases and the J gene end by 2 bases; junction bases not matched to a gene: 3. There are 16 residues in the CDR3. Germline loops: CDR1 MDHEN, CDR2 SYDVKM. CDR3 residues: CASSLLAGATYNEQFF. The CDR3 DNA follows: TGTGCCAGCAGTTTACTAGCGGGAGCCACCTACAATGAGCAGTTCTTC. The whole variable domain, filled in from reference TRBV28 and TRBJ2-1, reads DVKVTQSSRYLVKRTGEKVFLECVQDMDHENMFWYRQDPGLGLRLIYFSYDVKMKEKGDIPEGYSVSREKKERFSLILESASTNQTSMYLCASSLLAGATYNEQFFGPGTRLTVL.